This T cell receptor (beta chain) is from a study of PD-1 blockade in classical Hodgkin lymphoma. Study-wide context: Patients were treated with nivolumab at 3 mg/kg, and this was given intravenously every 2 weeks.

This CDR3 has 16 amino acids. The ends lost 1 base at V and 2 bases at J; junction bases unmatched: 3. Germline loops: CDR1 LGHNA, CDR2 YNFKEQ. Profiled with immunoSEQ multiplex PCR; TCRdb holds only in-frame clones, not every one. Counted here are 66,000 or so clones, 71% occurring once; the ten biggest clones make up about 9.8%. For this clone: Its target is unknown.

Patients all relapsed after autologous stem cell transplantation, and there was variation in brentuximab vedotin exposure. Study-level points and caveats: Nivolumab initiation under 1 year post-ASCT meant exclusion.

This chain uses TRBV4-2 with TRBJ2-3, with 10 bases identical to TRBD2. Sequencing used peripheral blood mononuclear cells (PBMCs), obtained before the second cycle of nivolumab. The clonotype originates from a human donor with classical Hodgkin lymphoma. The CDR3 region has the DNA TGTGCCAGCAGCCAAGTAGCGGGGGGCCTCACAGATACGCAGTATTTT. It is translated as CASSQVAGGLTDTQYF.